The entry that follows covers one T cell receptor (beta chain) sequence. Antigen unknown. This CDR3 has 15 residues. Germline values: CDR1 LNHDA, CDR2 SQIVND (reference sequence). V lost 2 bases to trimming and J lost 0 bases, with 10 bases between them. Using immunoSEQ multiplex PCR, the repertoire was profiled, and TCRdb retains in-frame clones only, with some absent. This table holds approximately 39,000 clones, 80% to 85% found once. This sample was included in a study of Siglec-9 on CD8 T cells in melanoma. General study results and limits: In melanoma tumors, a Siglec-9-marked effector memory CD8+ subset reportedly appeared to accumulate.

The sample comprised Siglec-9- CD8+ T cells sorted from blood. V usage is TRBV19 and J usage is TRBJ1-1; D not certain. The TCR sequence derives from a human donor in good health. The chain's CDR3 is CASSINGRMNTEAFF. The CDR3 nucleotides are TGTGCCAGTAGTATAAACGGCAGAATGAACACTGAAGCTTTCTTT.